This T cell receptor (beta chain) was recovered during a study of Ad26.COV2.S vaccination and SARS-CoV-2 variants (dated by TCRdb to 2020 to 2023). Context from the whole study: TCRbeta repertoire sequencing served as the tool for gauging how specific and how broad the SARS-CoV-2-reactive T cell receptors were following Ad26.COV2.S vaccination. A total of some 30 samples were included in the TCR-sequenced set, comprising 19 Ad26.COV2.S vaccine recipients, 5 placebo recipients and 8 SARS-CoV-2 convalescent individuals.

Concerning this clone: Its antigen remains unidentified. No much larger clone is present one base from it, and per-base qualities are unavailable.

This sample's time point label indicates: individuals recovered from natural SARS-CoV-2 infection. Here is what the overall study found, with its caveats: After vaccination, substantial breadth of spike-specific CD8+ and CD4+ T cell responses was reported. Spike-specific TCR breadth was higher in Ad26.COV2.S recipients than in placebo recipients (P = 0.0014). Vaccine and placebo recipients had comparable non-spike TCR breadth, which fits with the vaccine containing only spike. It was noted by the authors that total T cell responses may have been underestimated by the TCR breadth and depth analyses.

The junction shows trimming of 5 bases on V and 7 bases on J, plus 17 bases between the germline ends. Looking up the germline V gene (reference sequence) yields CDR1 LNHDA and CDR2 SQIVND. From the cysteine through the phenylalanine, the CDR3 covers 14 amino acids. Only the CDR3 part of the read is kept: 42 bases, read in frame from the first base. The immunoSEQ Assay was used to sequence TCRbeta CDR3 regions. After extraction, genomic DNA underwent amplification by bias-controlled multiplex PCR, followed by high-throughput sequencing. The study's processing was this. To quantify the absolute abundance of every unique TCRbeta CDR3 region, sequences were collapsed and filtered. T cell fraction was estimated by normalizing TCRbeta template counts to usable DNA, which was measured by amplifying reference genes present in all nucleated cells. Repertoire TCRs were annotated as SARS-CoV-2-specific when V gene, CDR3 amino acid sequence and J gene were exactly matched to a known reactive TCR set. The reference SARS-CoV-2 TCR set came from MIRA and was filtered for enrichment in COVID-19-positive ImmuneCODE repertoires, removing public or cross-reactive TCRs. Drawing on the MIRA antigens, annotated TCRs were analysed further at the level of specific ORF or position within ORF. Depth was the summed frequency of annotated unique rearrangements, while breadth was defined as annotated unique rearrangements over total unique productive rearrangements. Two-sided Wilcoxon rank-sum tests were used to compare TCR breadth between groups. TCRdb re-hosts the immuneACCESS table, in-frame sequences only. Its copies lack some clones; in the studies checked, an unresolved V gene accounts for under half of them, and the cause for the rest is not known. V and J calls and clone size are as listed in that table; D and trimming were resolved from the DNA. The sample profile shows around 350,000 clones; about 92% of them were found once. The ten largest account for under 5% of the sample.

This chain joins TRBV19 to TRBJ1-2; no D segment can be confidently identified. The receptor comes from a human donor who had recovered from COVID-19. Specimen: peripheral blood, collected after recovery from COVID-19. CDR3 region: CASSVGRWKGGYTF. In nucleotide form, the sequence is TGTGCCAGTAGTGTTGGACGGTGGAAGGGTGGCTACACCTTC.